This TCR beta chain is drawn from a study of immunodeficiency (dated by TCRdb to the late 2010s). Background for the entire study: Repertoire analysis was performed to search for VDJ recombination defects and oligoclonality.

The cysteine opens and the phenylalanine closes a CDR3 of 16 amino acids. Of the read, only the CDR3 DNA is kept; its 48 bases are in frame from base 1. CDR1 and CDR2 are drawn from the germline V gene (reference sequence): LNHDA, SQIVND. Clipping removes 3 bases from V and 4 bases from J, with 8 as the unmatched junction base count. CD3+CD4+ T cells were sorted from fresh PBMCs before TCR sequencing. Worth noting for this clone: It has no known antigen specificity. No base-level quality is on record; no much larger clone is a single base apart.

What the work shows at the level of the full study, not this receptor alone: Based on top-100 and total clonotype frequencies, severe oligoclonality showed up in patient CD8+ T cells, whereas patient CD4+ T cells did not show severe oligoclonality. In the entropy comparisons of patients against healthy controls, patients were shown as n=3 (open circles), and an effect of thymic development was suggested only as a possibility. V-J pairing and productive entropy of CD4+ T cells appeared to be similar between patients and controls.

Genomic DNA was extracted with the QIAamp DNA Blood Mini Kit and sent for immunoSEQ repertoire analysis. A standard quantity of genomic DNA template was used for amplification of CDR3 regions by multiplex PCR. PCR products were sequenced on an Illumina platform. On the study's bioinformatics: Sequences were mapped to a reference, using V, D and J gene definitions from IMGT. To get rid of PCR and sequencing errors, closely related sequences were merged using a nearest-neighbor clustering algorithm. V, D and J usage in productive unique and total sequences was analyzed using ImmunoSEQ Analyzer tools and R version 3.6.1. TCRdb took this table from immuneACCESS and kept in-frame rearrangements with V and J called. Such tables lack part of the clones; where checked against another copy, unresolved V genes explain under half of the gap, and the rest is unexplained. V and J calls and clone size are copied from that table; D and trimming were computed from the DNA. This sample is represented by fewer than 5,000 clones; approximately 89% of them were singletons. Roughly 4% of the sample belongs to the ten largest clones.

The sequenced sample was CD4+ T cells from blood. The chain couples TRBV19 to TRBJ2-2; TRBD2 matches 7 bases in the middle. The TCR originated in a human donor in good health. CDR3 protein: CASSIAGGGLTGELFF. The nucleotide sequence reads TGTGCCAGTAGTATTGCTGGGGGAGGGCTCACCGGGGAGCTGTTTTTT.